This T cell receptor (beta chain) was sequenced for a study of Ad26.COV2.S vaccination and SARS-CoV-2 variants. Study at large: Recipients of Ad26.COV2.S got it intramuscularly, once or twice 56 days apart.

Study observations and caveats: People who got the vaccine had more spike-specific TCR breadth than people who got placebo.

Noted treatment: 15 to 20 received Ad26.COV2.S at low or high dose, single or two shots; about five received placebo; per-sample allocation not given. It was on day 63 after the first vaccine or placebo injection that samples were taken. In Boston, an adult donor aged 18-55 years took part. Comment on this clone: Its matching antigen is unknown.

The CDR3 consists of 14 residues. CDR1 is SGDLS, CDR2 YYNGEE, per germline. V was clipped by 0 bases and J by 3 bases, with 10 bases between them. The data were produced by immunoSEQ multiplex PCR, yet TCRdb's version contains in-frame clones alone and is incomplete. The repertoire has around 450,000 clones, about 89% of them found once; the top ten carry 1.7%. The material sequenced was peripheral blood, taken in a trial of Ad26.COV2.S vaccine versus placebo. The chain employs TRBV9 and TRBJ2-7, with D perhaps TRBD1 or TRBD2 (6 bases each). This TCR was sampled from a person between 18 and 60 years old who received the Ad26.COV2.S COVID-19 vaccine or a placebo. The CDR3 coding sequence is TGTGCCAGCAGCGTAGGGGGGGCTAACTACGAGCAGTACTTC. This translates into CASSVGGANYEQYF.